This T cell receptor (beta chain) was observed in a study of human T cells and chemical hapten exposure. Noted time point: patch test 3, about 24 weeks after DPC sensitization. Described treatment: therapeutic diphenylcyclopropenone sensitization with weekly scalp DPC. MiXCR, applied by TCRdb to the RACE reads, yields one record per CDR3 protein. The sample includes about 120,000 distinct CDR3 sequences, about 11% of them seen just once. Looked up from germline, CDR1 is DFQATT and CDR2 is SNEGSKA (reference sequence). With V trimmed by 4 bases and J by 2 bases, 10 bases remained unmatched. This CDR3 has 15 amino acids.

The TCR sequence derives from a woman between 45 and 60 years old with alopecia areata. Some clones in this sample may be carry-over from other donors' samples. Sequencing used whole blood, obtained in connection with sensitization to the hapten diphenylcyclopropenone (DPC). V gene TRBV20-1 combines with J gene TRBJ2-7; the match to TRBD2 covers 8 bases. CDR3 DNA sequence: TGCAGTGCTAAGGCTAGCGGGTACTCTCCCTACGAGCAGTACTTC. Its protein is CSAKASGYSPYEQYF.